This T cell receptor beta chain was recorded in a study of cytomegalovirus exposure and HLA in healthy donors. The CDR3 has 13 amino acids. Trimming pared 0 bases from V and 6 bases from J, leaving 6 bases between. CDR1 is MNHNS, CDR2 SASEGT, per germline. General study findings and limits: A later analysis reportedly identified an Asian-associated ancestry cluster as carrying fewer N-insertions than the 666-donor mean.

As concerns this clone: Its antigen is undetermined.

Amplification used 60 Vbeta primers and 13 Jbeta primers. This table comes from immunoSEQ multiplex PCR, and its TCRdb copy is limited to in-frame clones, with some not included. The data contain 150,000 or so clones, 70% to 90% of them singletons. The specimen sequenced was PBMCs. The sequence derives from a man younger than 35 in good health and CMV-seropositive. The V call is TRBV6-1, the J call TRBJ1-5; D unclear. CDR3 bases: TGTGCCAGCAGTGAAGCTTCTTTTCAGCCCCAGCATTTT. Translation gives CASSEASFQPQHF.